This T cell receptor beta chain stems from a study of a mutant IDH1 vaccine in newly diagnosed glioma. Study at large: Earlier treatment was radiotherapy, temozolomide, or both, with most getting both. Study findings and constraints: Pseudoprogression appeared unlinked to shifts in leading peripheral T cell clonotypes.

This clone has just a few counts. The target antigen is unknown. Regarding time point: week 23, last vaccination. Each dose delivered 300 ug of mutant IDH1 20-mer peptide subcutaneously with imiquimod. Sequencing used immunoSEQ multiplex PCR; TCRdb keeps in-frame clones, though not all of them. The data show 82,000 or so clones, over 75% seen once. Trimming shortened V by 5 bases and J by 4 bases, and 12 bases separated the two germline ends. The CDR3 is 13 residues long. Germline CDR1 is MNHEY and CDR2 is SMNVEV (reference sequence). Here the sequenced sample was PBMCs, taken from a glioma patient whose treatment included an IDH1 peptide vaccine. The chain joins TRBV27 to TRBJ2-7; D not certain. The sequence derives from a man aged 25 to 45 with glioma. Some clones in this sample may be carry-over from other donors' samples. For the CDR3, the DNA is TGTGCCAGCAGTAGGGATCCAAAGTACGAGCAGTACTTC. Residues: CASSRDPKYEQYF.